These 5 T cell receptor beta chains originate from one sample sequenced in a study of blood T cell repertoires in COVID-19. The table came from immunoSEQ multiplex PCR; TCRdb's copy has only in-frame clones and leaves some out. The sample yields tens of thousands of clones, 80% to 90% seen once. The sequenced material came from peripheral blood. Every receptor here comes from a man aged 65 to 85 with active or convalescent COVID-19.

This chain links TRBV19 with TRBJ1-2; 7 bases agree with TRBD1. V trimming: 6 bases; J trimming: 5 bases; junction bases outside the gene matches: 9. The germline CDR1 and CDR2 sequences are LNHDA and SQIVND (reference sequence). The CDR3 contains 14 residues. The CDR3 sequence is CASSQGQTTYGYTF. In nucleotides, the CDR3 is TGTGCCAGTAGCCAGGGACAGACTACTTATGGCTACACCTTC.

The gene calls are TRBV30 and TRBJ1-3; maybe TRBD1 (5 bases). The ends were cut back, 0 bases at V and 2 bases at J, with 20 bases in the middle. CDR1 and CDR2 from the germline V gene are GTSNPN and SVGIG (reference sequence). This CDR3 region has 18 residues. The CDR3: CAWSVRLGGVRAGNTIYF. The DNA for the CDR3 is TGTGCCTGGAGTGTACGGCTTGGAGGGGTGAGAGCTGGAAACACCATATATTTT.

The J gene is TRBJ1-3, the V gene TRBV5-1; 11 bases agree with TRBD1. Germline CDR1 is SGHRS and CDR2 is YFSETQ. The CDR3 has 14 residues. V lost 7 bases, J lost 4 bases, and 4 bases stayed unmatched. The DNA for the CDR3 is TGCGCCAGCGGACAGGGGGCGACGGGAAACACCATATATTTT. It specifies CASGQGATGNTIYF.

The chain links TRBV18 to TRBJ1-2; 7 bases are shared with TRBD1. Germline CDR1 reads KGHSH; CDR2 reads LQKENI. This CDR3 has 16 amino acids. The junction had 10 bases not matched to a gene; V was cut back by 4 bases and J by 2 bases. The DNA for the CDR3 is TGTGCCAGCTCACGATTCTTACAGGGGAGGAACTATGGCTACACCTTC. It translates to CASSRFLQGRNYGYTF.

The V gene is TRBV6-6, the J gene TRBJ1-1; D remains unclear. CDR1 is MNHNY, CDR2 SVGAGI, per germline (reference sequence). The V gene lost 5 bases and the J gene lost 0 bases, with 7 bases spanning the gap. CDR3 length: 13 residues. The CDR3 DNA sequence: TGTGCCAGCAGTACTTCTATGAACACTGAAGCTTTCTTT. Translation: CASSTSMNTEAFF.